This TCR beta chain was sequenced in a study of T cell clusters in autoimmune cytopenias. General observations from the study: The cluster-lack signature was not seen for secondary cytopenia versus chronic lymphocytic leukemia.

TRB was amplified by touch-down multiplex PCR, primer pools A and B combined. For each CDR3 protein, TCRdb gives one entry from its re-call of the multiplex PCR reads, without DNA. The sample table includes several thousand distinct CDR3 sequences. The germline CDR1 and CDR2 sequences are MNHEY and SMNVEV (reference sequence). The length of the CDR3 is 11 residues. TRB amplification used roughly 250 ng of peripheral blood genomic DNA. Comment on this clonotype: Its antigen is unidentified.

V gene TRBV27 combines with J gene TRBJ1-5; the TRBD1 assignment by TCRdb is unverifiable without DNA. The receptor was isolated from a human donor with an autoimmune cytopenia or autoimmune hepatitis (not recorded which). Sequencing was performed on peripheral blood. The CDR3: CASTRPVPQHF.